These T cell receptor beta chains were read from a single sample in a study of immune characterization of retroperitoneal liposarcoma. TCRdb reprocessed the PCR reads with MiXCR, giving one entry per CDR3 protein. The sample includes roughly 10,000 distinct CDR3 sequences, about 27% of them seen just once. The source material was tumor tissue. The receptors come from a male donor with retroperitoneal liposarcoma. Each CDR3 is given with its conserved first and last residue. The D gene is left open where the match is weak. Only part of the rows carry a size: once, few, many, or a class if the clone is expanded.

d_call	v_call	j_call	clone_size	cdr3_aa	cdr3_nt
NA	TRBV6-2/TRBV6-3	TRBJ1-1	NA	CASSAGTENTEAFF	TGTGCCAGCAGTGCCGGGACGGAGAACACTGAAGCTTTCTTT
NA	TRBV5-1	TRBJ2-5	NA	CATPPGAKETQYF	TGCGCCACCCCCCCCGGGGCCAAAGAGACCCAGTACTTC
NA	TRBV27	TRBJ2-1	NA	CASSLGRSYEQFF	TGTGCCAGCAGTTTAGGCAGGTCATACGAGCAGTTCTTC
NA	TRBV12-5	TRBJ1-1	NA	CASGLAYMNTEAFF	TGTGCTAGTGGTTTGGCCTACATGAACACTGAAGCTTTCTTT
NA	TRBV6-8	TRBJ2-5	NA	CASSYYPPPALQPHF	TGTGCCAGCAGTTACTATCCCCCTCCCGCTTTACAGCCTCACTTC
TRBD1	TRBV27	TRBJ2-5	NA	CASSLSKGAEETQYF	TGTGCCAGCAGTTTATCGAAGGGGGCTGAGGAGACCCAGTACTTC
NA	TRBV28	TRBJ2-1	NA	CASSLPGRDIQFF	TGTGCCAGCAGTTTACCGGGTCGTGACATTCAGTTCTTC
NA	TRBV6-1	TRBJ2-1	medium-sized	CASSTSWYQETQFF	TGTGCCAGCAGCACAAGTTGGTACCAAGAGACCCAGTTCTTC
NA	TRBV12-3/TRBV12-4	TRBJ1-5	few	CASSPLGLNQPQHF	TGTGCCAGCAGCCCCCTTGGCTTGAATCAGCCCCAGCATTTT
TRBD1	TRBV6-1	TRBJ2-5	medium-sized	CASSRTGGQETQYF	TGTGCCAGCAGCCGGACAGGGGGCCAGGAGACCCAGTACTTC
NA	TRBV7-2	TRBJ2-5	few	CASSSGSNSYGTQYF	TGTGCCAGCAGCTCGGGGAGTAACTCCTATGGGACCCAGTACTTC
TRBD1	TRBV6-1	TRBJ1-2	NA	CASSRSGTDGYTF	TGTGCCAGCAGTAGATCCGGGACAGATGGCTACACCTTC
TRBD2	TRBV12-3/TRBV12-4	TRBJ2-1	NA	CASSIREGQFF	TGTGCCAGCAGTATCAGGGAGGGCCAGTTCTTC
NA	TRBV6-1	TRBJ1-2	medium-sized	CASSTRLGYGYTF	TGTGCCAGCAGCACCCGCCTAGGCTATGGCTACACCTTC
NA	TRBV12-3/TRBV12-4	TRBJ2-7	medium-sized	CASSFILQEQYF	TGTGCCAGCAGTTTTATCCTACAAGAGCAGTACTTC
NA	TRBV7-2	TRBJ2-2	NA	CASSLDLRDRELFF	TGTGCCAGCAGCTTAGATCTCAGGGACAGGGAGCTGTTTTTT
TRBD2	TRBV7-2	TRBJ2-2	many	CASSLALAGLNTGELFF	TGTGCCAGCAGCTTGGCGCTAGCGGGACTGAACACCGGGGAGCTGTTTTTT
NA	TRBV6-1	TRBJ1-3	many	CASRDRGGDSGNTIYF	TGTGCCAGCAGAGACCGTGGAGGAGACTCTGGAAACACCATATATTTT
NA	TRBV6-1	TRBJ2-7	NA	CASTDLGGGARGYEQYF	TGTGCCAGCACCGACCTAGGGGGGGGGGCTCGAGGCTACGAGCAGTACTTC
TRBD2	TRBV6-6	TRBJ2-5	NA	CASSSRRLAGDNEQYF	TGTGCCAGCAGTTCTAGACGACTAGCGGGGGACAATGAGCAGTACTTC
NA	TRBV27	TRBJ2-1	many	CASSPRGFYNEQFF	TGTGCCAGCAGTCCTAGGGGCTTCTACAATGAGCAGTTCTTC
TRBD2	TRBV6-5	TRBJ2-5	NA	CASSPSLGGDQYF	TGTGCCAGCTCCCCCTCTCTTGGGGGGGACCAGTACTTC
TRBD2	TRBV7-2	TRBJ2-1	NA	CASSPSSGIDNEQFF	TGTGCCAGCAGCCCTTCTAGCGGGATCGACAATGAGCAGTTCTTC
NA	TRBV12-3/TRBV12-4	TRBJ2-1	few	CASSLAQFNEQFF	TGTGCCAGCAGTTTAGCCCAGTTTAATGAGCAGTTCTTC
TRBD2	TRBV12-3/TRBV12-4	TRBJ2-4	NA	CASSIREGQYF	TGTGCCAGCAGTATCAGGGAGGGCCAGTACTTC
NA	TRBV7-6	TRBJ2-1	medium-sized	CASSLGGTFNEQFF	TGTGCCAGCAGCTTAGGGGGGACGTTCAATGAGCAGTTCTTC
NA	TRBV12-3/TRBV12-4	TRBJ1-2	few	CASSFGNYGYTF	TGTGCCAGCAGTTTTGGGAACTATGGCTACACCTTC
TRBD1	TRBV6-1	TRBJ2-1	NA	CASKGIRGLYNEQFF	TGTGCCAGCAAGGGGATCAGGGGGCTTTACAATGAGCAGTTCTTC
TRBD2	TRBV6-1	TRBJ2-1	NA	CASSTSGGDSYEQFF	TGTGCCAGCAGCACTAGCGGGGGGGACTCCTACGAGCAGTTCTTC
NA	TRBV4-1	TRBJ2-7	few	CASSQGGPYEQYF	TGCGCCAGCAGCCAAGGAGGGCCCTACGAGCAGTACTTC
TRBD2	TRBV7-3	TRBJ2-1	few	CASSSTSAGGGRYEQFF	TGTGCCAGCAGCTCGACGTCAGCGGGAGGGGGACGTTATGAGCAGTTCTTC
TRBD2	TRBV6-1	TRBJ2-3	NA	CASSSRVGLVMFSTQYF	TGTGCCAGCAGTTCCCGTGTTGGACTAGTTATGTTCAGTACGCAGTATTTT
NA	TRBV12-3/TRBV12-4	TRBJ2-4	NA	CASSLAGGYNEQYF	TGTGCCAGCAGTTTAGCGGGGGGCTACAATGAGCAGTACTTC
TRBD2	TRBV6-1	TRBJ2-3	few	CASGTSGGAPDTQYF	TGTGCCAGCGGCACTAGCGGGGGGGCCCCAGATACGCAGTATTTT
NA	TRBV7-2	TRBJ2-1	medium-sized	CASSLGIYEQFF	TGTGCCAGCAGCTTGGGGATCTACGAGCAGTTCTTC
TRBD2	TRBV10-1	TRBJ2-3	NA	CASSSGTTRTDTQYF	TGCGCCAGCAGCTCCGGGACTACGCGCACAGATACGCAGTATTTT